This T cell receptor (beta chain) was observed in a study of CD8 T cells in ankylosing spondylitis. Deletions cut 1 base from V and 6 bases from J, with 13 bases between. The CDR3 is made up of 15 amino acids. One entry per CDR3 protein, called by TCRdb with MiXCR from the 5' RACE reads. The profile shows roughly 700,000 distinct CDR3 sequences, about 20% of them singletons. This clonotype was seen repeatedly, ten times or more. Antigen specificity is unknown. Overall study results and limits: Ankylosing spondylitis blood appeared to be characterized by a TCR beta motif of several highly homologous variants. As for the disease-linked clones, they showed a CD8+ phenotype and occurred at relatively low frequencies in peripheral blood. Significant enrichment of disease-linked clones was reported in matched ankylosing spondylitis synovial fluid.

Material: blood, either unsorted or a sorted T cell fraction (not recorded which). This chain links TRBV12-3 or TRBV12-4 with TRBJ2-1; possibly TRBD1 or TRBD2 for D (5 bases each). This receptor was identified in a male donor with ankylosing spondylitis. The CDR3, as DNA: TGTGCCAGCAGTTTAGACGGGGCGTTCGTCAATGAGCAGTTCTTC. This translates into CASSLDGAFVNEQFF.